This T cell receptor beta chain was captured in a study of T cell changes during pregnancy in multiple sclerosis (dated by TCRdb to the late 2010s). At the level of the whole study: Changes in the T cell repertoire over the course of pregnancy were examined in this study in women with multiple sclerosis.

Library method: the immunoSEQ multiplex PCR assay. In its TCRdb copy, this immuneACCESS table keeps in-frame sequences only and misses some clones. Where compared with another copy, unresolved V genes explain less than half of these, and the others have no known cause. This sample holds roughly 40,000 clones; roughly 91% were observed only once. Together, the top ten hold over 6.5% of the sample. This clone was recorded only once. The antigen this receptor binds is unknown. No much larger clone is present one base from it, and per-base qualities are unavailable. The CDR3, from cysteine to phenylalanine, totals 12 residues. Kept here is only the CDR3 DNA, which spans 36 bases and is read in frame from base 1. In the germline V gene, CDR1 corresponds to SGHRS and CDR2 to YFSETQ. V and J are truncated by 1 base and 7 bases respectively, leaving an intervening sequence of 6 bases.

This sequence was found in a female donor with multiple sclerosis, enrolled in a pregnancy study. This receptor chain uses TRBV5-1 and TRBJ2-1; the D segment cannot be called with confidence. The specimen comprised CD8+ T cells from peripheral blood mononuclear cells, sampled before pregnancy. The CDR3 reads as follows: CASSLTRNEQFF. In nucleotide form, the sequence is TGCGCCAGCAGCTTGACGAGGAATGAGCAGTTCTTC.